These 19 T cell receptor beta chains were all obtained from the same sample, sequenced in a study of cytomegalovirus exposure and HLA in healthy donors. PCR primers comprised 60 Vbeta and 13 Jbeta primers. Assay used: immunoSEQ multiplex PCR; TCRdb lists only in-frame clones, some missing. The table records more than 85,000 clones, less than 85% of them present only once. The sample comprised PBMCs. Every receptor here comes from a middle-aged man in good health and CMV-seronegative.

This clone was detected once. At one end the junction does not follow the germline gene, possibly because of a read error. The J gene is TRBJ2-1, the V gene TRBV7-9; 7 bases match TRBD1. Germline V lookup: CDR1 SEHNR, CDR2 FQNEAQ (reference sequence). The CDR3 has 14 residues. In nucleotides, the CDR3 is TGTTCCAGCAGCTCGATTACAGGGGTCCTGGGGCAGTTCTTC. It codes for CSSSSITGVLGQFF.

This chain connects TRBV19 to TRBJ1-5; D is undetermined. V gave up 4 bases and J gave up 6 bases, with 13 bases separating them. CDR1 and CDR2 (germline): LNHDA, SQIVND (reference sequence). The CDR3 sequence is 14 residues long. This chain's CDR3 is CASSNVLRGQPQHF. CDR3 in DNA: TGTGCCAGTAGTAACGTTTTGCGGGGTCAGCCCCAGCATTTT.

This sequence joins TRBV11-2 and TRBJ2-7; 8 bases map to TRBD1. The germline V gene has CDR1 SGHAT and CDR2 FQNNGV. The V gene end was trimmed by 10 bases and the J gene end by 4 bases; junction bases not matched to a gene: 6. The CDR3 spans 12 residues. Written as DNA, the CDR3 is TGTGCCACCCAGGGGACAGGTTACGAGCAGTACTTC. It translates to CATQGTGYEQYF.

The chain links TRBV5-1 to TRBJ1-2, with 7 bases that match TRBD1. Germline V gives CDR1 SGHRS, CDR2 YFSETQ. CDR3 size: 15 residues. With V trimmed by 3 bases and J by 3 bases, 8 bases remained unmatched. The CDR3 coding sequence is TGCGCCAGCAGCTCGGGACAGCTCCAGGACTATGGCTACACCTTC. The encoded protein is CASSSGQLQDYGYTF.

CDR3 sequence reads: CASSEGDRDTGELFF. The CDR3 nucleotides are TGTGCCAGCAGTGAAGGGGACAGGGACACCGGGGAGCTGTTTTTT. The V call is TRBV25-1, the J call TRBJ2-2; 9 bases line up with TRBD1. Germline V gene data show CDR1 as MGHDK and CDR2 as SYGVNS. V lost 2 bases to trimming and J lost 3 bases; unmatched junction nucleotides: 1. The CDR3 spans 15 residues.

This clone was detected a few times. The chain couples TRBV7-2 to TRBJ1-2, with 9 bases lining up with TRBD1. Per germline, CDR1 SGHTA and CDR2 FQGNSA. Unmatched junction bases numbered 3, after V lost 2 bases and J lost 2 bases. This CDR3 has 15 residues. The CDR3 loop reads CASSLPGTGNYGYTF. CDR3 nucleotide sequence: TGTGCCAGCAGCTTACCTGGGACAGGGAACTATGGCTACACCTTC.

The chain employs TRBV5-6 and TRBJ2-5, with 7 bases aligning to TRBD2. J was trimmed by 2 bases and V by 1 base; bases with no gene match: 8. Germline CDR1 SGHDT, CDR2 YYEEEE. The CDR3 spans 16 residues. This chain's CDR3 is CASSLRLAAVQETQYF. The CDR3 bases are TGTGCCAGCAGCTTGAGGCTAGCGGCTGTTCAAGAGACCCAGTACTTC. The variable domain in full, completed from reference TRBV5-6 and TRBJ2-5, reads DAGVTQSPTHLIKTRGQQVTLRCSPKSGHDTVSWYQQALGQGPQFIFQYYEEEERQRGNFPDRFSGHQFPNYSSELNVNALLLGDSALYLCASSLRLAAVQETQYFGPGTRLLVL.

The gene calls are TRBV5-8 and TRBJ1-3, with no clear D. V lost 10 bases, J lost 8 bases, and 19 bases lay in between. The CDR3 is 13 amino acids. Germline V lookup: CDR1 SGHTS, CDR2 YDEGEE. As DNA, the CDR3 is TGTGCCTCCCGTCGGGGAGGGAGGGACACCATATATTTT. Residues: CASRRGGRDTIYF.

Comments on this clone: Different DNA sequences within this sample yield the same CDR3. This chain joins TRBV19 and TRBJ2-2; 7 bases are shared with TRBD1. J gave up 8 bases and V 1 base, and 7 bases lay outside the gene matches. The CDR3 length is 15 residues. Germline V gives CDR1 LNHDA, CDR2 SQIVND (reference sequence). This CDR3 reads CASSIGGGAAGELFF. The DNA of the CDR3 is TGTGCCAGTAGTATAGGAGGGGGCGCCGCTGGGGAGCTGTTTTTT.

The genes are TRBV11-3 and TRBJ2-7, with 10 bases lining up with TRBD2. The germline V gene encodes CDR1 SGHNT and CDR2 YENEEA. With V trimmed by 4 bases and J by 6 bases, 3 bases remained unmatched. The CDR3 is 13 residues long. The CDR3 DNA reads TGTGCCAGCAGCTCACTAGCGGGGCTCGAGCAGTACTTC. This sequence encodes CASSSLAGLEQYF.

In this sample, this clone turned up once. This chain links TRBV11-1 with TRBJ2-5; TRBD2 matches at 10 bases. CDR1 SGHAT and CDR2 FQDESV come from the germline V gene (reference sequence). V was pared by 2 bases and J by 2 bases, with 8 bases of the junction left unmatched. The CDR3 has 17 amino acids. The CDR3 nucleotides read TGTGCCAGCAGCTTACGTTCCGAGCGGGGGGGTCAAGAGACCCAGTACTTC. It encodes CASSLRSERGGQETQYF.

CDR3 DNA sequence: TGTGCCAGCAGCTCCCGGGACACGGCCTACGAGCAGTACTTC. Protein product: CASSSRDTAYEQYF. This chain uses TRBV7-6 with TRBJ2-7; a weak D match, TRBD1 (6 bases). This CDR3 is 14 amino acids long. Germline V gene lookup returns CDR1 SGHVS and CDR2 FNYEAQ. The ends were cut back, 4 bases at V and 2 bases at J, with 12 bases in the middle. Using reference TRBV7-6 and TRBJ2-7 for the parts outside the CDR3, the full variable domain is GAGVSQSPRYKVTKRGQDVALRCDPISGHVSLYWYRQALGQGPEFLTYFNYEAQQDKSGLPNDRFSAERPEGSISTLTIQRTEQRDSAMYRCASSSRDTAYEQYFGPGTRLTVT.

The genes are TRBV21-1 and TRBJ2-7; the table's D call, TRBD1, was not checked against the DNA. TRBV21-1 is a pseudogene locus. The CDR3 contains 14 residues. Here the CDR3 DNA reads TGTGCCAGCAGCACGCGGGACAGGATCTACGAGCAGTACTTC. It codes for CASSTRDRIYEQYF.

V and J are TRBV19 and TRBJ1-6; D gene unclear. V was shortened by 6 bases and J by 11 bases, with 17 bases between the two germline ends. The CDR3 has 14 amino acids. Germline CDR1 LNHDA, CDR2 SQIVND (reference sequence). The DNA of the CDR3 is TGTGCCAGTAGACCCCGTGCCGGGGTTCCACCCCTCCACTTT. As protein: CASRPRAGVPPLHF.

The chain is built from TRBV10-1 and TRBJ1-1; 7 bases agree with TRBD1. Germline V gene lookup returns CDR1 WNHNN and CDR2 SYGVQD (reference sequence). The CDR3 is 14 amino acids. V was pared by 0 bases and J by 7 bases, with 5 bases of the junction left unmatched. The CDR3 loop reads CASSESFGTVEAFF. Written as DNA, the CDR3 is TGCGCCAGCAGTGAGTCGTTCGGGACAGTTGAAGCTTTCTTT.

V is TRBV11-2 and J is TRBJ1-2, with 10 bases fitting TRBD1. This CDR3 has 16 residues. The junction had 9 bases not matched to a gene; V was cut back by 4 bases and J by 4 bases. The germline CDR1 and CDR2 sequences are SGHAT and FQNNGV. The CDR3 sequence: CASSSETGGRGYGYTF. CDR3 nucleotides: TGTGCCAGCAGCTCGGAGACAGGGGGCAGGGGCTATGGCTACACCTTC.

CDR3 protein: CASSVLASGGTDTQYF. The CDR3 DNA reads TGTGCCAGCAGCGTACTGGCTAGCGGGGGCACAGATACGCAGTATTTT. This chain joins TRBV9 and TRBJ2-3; 9 bases match TRBD2. This CDR3 contains 16 residues. The germline V gene encodes CDR1 SGDLS and CDR2 YYNGEE. The ends lost 1 base at V and 1 base at J; junction bases unmatched: 4.

The gene calls are TRBV5-6 and TRBJ2-7; 10 nucleotides align to TRBD1. The V gene end was trimmed by 3 bases and the J gene end by 3 bases; junction bases not matched to a gene: 6. CDR3 length: 15 amino acids. CDR1 is SGHDT, CDR2 YYEEEE, per germline. The CDR3 reads CASSWGTGAGYEQYF. CDR3 in DNA: TGTGCCAGCAGCTGGGGGACAGGGGCGGGCTACGAGCAGTACTTC.

The V gene is TRBV27, the J gene TRBJ2-7; D not resolved. Looked up from germline, CDR1 is MNHEY and CDR2 is SMNVEV (reference sequence). The CDR3 is made up of 11 amino acids. Deletions cut 6 bases from V and 3 bases from J, with 6 bases between. This chain's CDR3 is CASRADYEQYF. DNA of the CDR3: TGTGCCAGCAGGGCAGACTACGAGCAGTACTTC.